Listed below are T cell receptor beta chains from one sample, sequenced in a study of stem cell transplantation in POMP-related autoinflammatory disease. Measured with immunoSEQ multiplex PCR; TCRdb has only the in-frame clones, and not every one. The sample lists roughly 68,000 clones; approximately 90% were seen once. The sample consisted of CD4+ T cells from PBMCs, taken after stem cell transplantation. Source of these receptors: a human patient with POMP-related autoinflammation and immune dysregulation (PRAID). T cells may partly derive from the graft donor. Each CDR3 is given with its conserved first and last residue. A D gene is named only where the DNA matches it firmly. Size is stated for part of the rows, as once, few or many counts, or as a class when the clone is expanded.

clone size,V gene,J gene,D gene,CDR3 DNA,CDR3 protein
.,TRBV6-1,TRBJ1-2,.,TGTGCCAGCAGTGAACTGCAGAGTTCGGGCTACACCTTC,CASSELQSSGYTF
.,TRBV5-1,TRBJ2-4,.,TGCGCCAGCAGCCTTGGACATGCCAAAAACATTCAGTACTTC,CASSLGHAKNIQYF
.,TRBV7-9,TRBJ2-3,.,TGTGCCAGCAGCCCAGAGGGGGTAACCCACACAGATACGCAGTATTTT,CASSPEGVTHTDTQYF
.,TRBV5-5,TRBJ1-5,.,TGTGCCAGCAGCTTAAAGGGGGAGAGTCAGCCCCAGCATTTT,CASSLKGESQPQHF
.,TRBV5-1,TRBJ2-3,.,TGCGCCAGCAGCTTGCGCTACGGGGGCGGCACAGATACGCAGTATTTT,CASSLRYGGGTDTQYF
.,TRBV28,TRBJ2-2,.,TGTGCCAGCAGCGGGCCCAGGGGAGTAGGTTCCGGGGAGCTGTTTTTT,CASSGPRGVGSGELFF
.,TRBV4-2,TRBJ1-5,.,TGTGCCAGCAGCCAAGATCGAAGCGGGGTATGGAGCAATCAGCCCCAGCATTTT,CASSQDRSGVWSNQPQHF
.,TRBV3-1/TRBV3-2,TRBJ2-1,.,TGTGCCAGCAGCCAAGGCCGATCGTATATCGAGCAGTTCTTC,CASSQGRSYIEQFF
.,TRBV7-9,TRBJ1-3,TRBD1,TGTGCCAGCAGCTTAGGCATCGGACAGGGATCCGGAAACACCATATATTTT,CASSLGIGQGSGNTIYF
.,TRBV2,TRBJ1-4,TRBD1,TGTGCCAGCAGAGGGGGCCCGAATGAAAAACTGTTTTTT,CASRGGPNEKLFF
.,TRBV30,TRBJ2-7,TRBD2,TGTGCCTGGAGCCGGGACTATAACTACGAGCAGTACTTC,CAWSRDYNYEQYF
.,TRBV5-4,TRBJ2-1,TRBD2,TGTGCCAGCAGCTGGCTAGCGGAAACCTACAATGAGCAGTTCTTC,CASSWLAETYNEQFF
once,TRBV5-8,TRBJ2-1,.,TGTGCCAGCAGCTTGGGGGTGAATGAGCAGTTCTTC,CASSLGVNEQFF
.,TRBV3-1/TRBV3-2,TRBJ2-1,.,TGTGCCAGCAGCGACGCAGGGGTCTCCTACAATGAGCAGTTCTTC,CASSDAGVSYNEQFF
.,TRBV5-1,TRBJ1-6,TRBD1,TGCGCCAGCAGCCCGGGGACAGGCGGCGGGCCCCTCCACTTT,CASSPGTGGGPLHF
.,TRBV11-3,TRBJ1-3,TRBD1,TGTGCCAGCAGCTTAGACTCCTGGACAGGGGGCTTAGGCTCTGGAAACACCATATATTTT,CASSLDSWTGGLGSGNTIYF
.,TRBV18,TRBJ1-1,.,TGTGCCAGCTCACCGAGAACAGGGAGCGGCACTGAAGCTTTCTTT,CASSPRTGSGTEAFF
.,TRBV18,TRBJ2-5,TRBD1,TGTGCCAGCTCACTCGGGACAGCAGGACCCCAGTACTTC,CASSLGTAGPQYF
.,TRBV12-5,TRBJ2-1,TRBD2,TGTGCTAGTGGTTTGGTACTTGGACTAGGCTCCTACAATGAGCAGTTCTTC,CASGLVLGLGSYNEQFF
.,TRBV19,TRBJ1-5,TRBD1,TGTGCCGGCCGGGACAGGGGGGAAAATAGCGATCAGCCCCAGCATTTT,CAGRDRGENSDQPQHF
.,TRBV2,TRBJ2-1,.,TGTGCCAGCAGTGAAGCAGGTAGCTCCTACAATGAGCAGTTCTTC,CASSEAGSSYNEQFF
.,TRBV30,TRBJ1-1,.,TGTGCCTGGAGTGTACGAAACACTGAAGCTTTCTTT,CAWSVRNTEAFF
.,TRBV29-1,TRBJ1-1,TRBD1,TGCAGCGTCCAGGGGGTGAACACTGAAGCTTTCTTT,CSVQGVNTEAFF
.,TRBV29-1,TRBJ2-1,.,TGCAGCGTTGAGGGTCGTCGTGGGCACAATGAGCAGTTCTTC,CSVEGRRGHNEQFF
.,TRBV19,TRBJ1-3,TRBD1,TGTGCCAGTAGTATCGGGACAGGGGGCGCAAACATATATTTT,CASSIGTGGANIYF
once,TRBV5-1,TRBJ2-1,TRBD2,TGCGCCAGCAGCCACAAGAGATTAGCGGGAGCTAGTGAGCAGTTCTTC,CASSHKRLAGASEQFF
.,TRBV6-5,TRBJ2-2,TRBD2,TGTGCCAGCAGTTACGAGCGGGGGACGACCGGGGAGCTGTTTTTT,CASSYERGTTGELFF
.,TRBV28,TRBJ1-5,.,TGTGCCAGCAGTTTATCTAGGGATGGCAATCAGCCCCAGCATTTT,CASSLSRDGNQPQHF
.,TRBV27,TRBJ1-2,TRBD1,TGTGCCAGCAGTGTTAACAGGGGGTCCGGCTACACCTTC,CASSVNRGSGYTF
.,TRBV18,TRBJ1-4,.,TGTGCCAGCTCACCACAGGGGAATGAAAAACTGTTTTTT,CASSPQGNEKLFF
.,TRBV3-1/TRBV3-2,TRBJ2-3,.,TGTGCCAGCAGCCAAGAGGGTCGTCTAGGTAGACGCACGCAGTATTTT,CASSQEGRLGRRTQYF
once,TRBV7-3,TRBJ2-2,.,TGTGCCAGCAGCGCCCGGACGATGGGCACCGGGGAGCTGTTTTTT,CASSARTMGTGELFF